These T cell receptor beta chains were read from a single sample in a study of blood T cell repertoires in COVID-19. Using immunoSEQ multiplex PCR, the repertoire was profiled, and TCRdb retains in-frame clones only, with some absent. The sample holds roughly 150,000 clones, roughly nine tenths seen once. The specimen sequenced was peripheral blood. The receptors here all came from a human donor in a cohort sampled during active COVID-19. Each CDR3 is given with its conserved first and last residue. The order of the fields is V gene, J gene, CDR3 protein.

TRBV9,TRBJ2-3,CASSGGSSDTQYF
TRBV28,TRBJ1-1,CASSLDPGSTEAFF
TRBV30,TRBJ1-5,CAWSVTAGQPQHF
TRBV6-2/TRBV6-3,TRBJ2-7,CASNPPGQAYEQYF
TRBV19,TRBJ2-2,CASSIEENTGELFF
TRBV28,TRBJ1-5,CASRGDQPQHF
TRBV6-1,TRBJ2-3,CASSEASFSGIDTQYF
TRBV28,TRBJ2-1,CASSLGASSYNEQFF
TRBV2,TRBJ1-2,CASNLQGREDYGYTF
TRBV7-9,TRBJ2-7,CASSLVSYEQYF
TRBV30,TRBJ2-5,CAWDSSSETQYF
TRBV7-9,TRBJ2-7,CASSSDRGSNYEQYF
TRBV30,TRBJ2-3,CASRLAVGGRDTQYF
TRBV2,TRBJ2-3,CASLNAVPDTQYF
TRBV4-3,TRBJ1-1,CASSQDRQGTTEAFF
TRBV6-1,TRBJ2-3,CASSASAGFKTDTQYF
TRBV4-3,TRBJ2-5,CASSQDLMSSDRTETQYF
TRBV5-5,TRBJ1-1,CASSFGSEAFF
TRBV4-2,TRBJ2-2,CASSQETQAAKSGELFF
TRBV28,TRBJ1-5,CASNYRVYSNQPQHF
TRBV9,TRBJ2-3,CASSERSGGVADTQYF
TRBV30,TRBJ1-2,CAWEEGDLYGYTF
TRBV5-1,TRBJ2-1,CASSLIAGRSWNEQFF
TRBV7-2,TRBJ2-2,CASSLAGAMNTGELFF
TRBV11-2,TRBJ1-4,CASSLELSITNEKLFF
TRBV7-3,TRBJ2-1,CASSLTLAGEQFF
TRBV3-1/TRBV3-2,TRBJ2-1,CASSQGRAEQFF
TRBV5-1,TRBJ2-1,CASSLAPDQEFF
TRBV6-1,TRBJ1-2,CASSEARTGRVAYGYTF
TRBV3-1/TRBV3-2,TRBJ2-5,CASSLANWETQYF
TRBV4-1,TRBJ2-7,CASSQDKGTAYEQYF
TRBV7-3,TRBJ2-1,CASSLDSGLEQFF
TRBV28,TRBJ2-7,CASGGSSAREQYF
TRBV29-1,TRBJ2-7,CSVRVSTYEQYF
TRBV9,TRBJ2-7,CASSVTTGSPYEQYF
TRBV14,TRBJ2-3,CASSQSIPLSSGESSTDTQYF
TRBV6-6,TRBJ2-7,CASSYSGGGLSYEQYF
TRBV30,TRBJ1-2,CAWSVQGYYGYTF
TRBV7-3,TRBJ2-7,CASSLSSGGASEQYF
TRBV5-6,TRBJ1-2,CASSLNGLYGYTF
TRBV4-2,TRBJ2-7,CASSQDPAGVGYEQYF
TRBV11-2,TRBJ2-1,CASSRSREQFF
TRBV6-5,TRBJ1-5,CASSKGDQPQHF
TRBV9,TRBJ2-5,CASSPEAGGGVFETQYF
TRBV7-3,TRBJ1-2,CASSSNRGTGYTF
TRBV27,TRBJ2-3,CASSSKGGDTQYF
TRBV4-2,TRBJ1-1,CASSLAGQGNTEAFF
TRBV4-3,TRBJ1-4,CASSQDSGAGGEKLFF
TRBV7-2,TRBJ2-5,CASSSRTSGGAETQYF
TRBV28,TRBJ1-1,CASSEGQLNTEAFF
TRBV9,TRBJ2-1,CASSVPQGNEQFF
TRBV25-1,TRBJ2-7,CASSETGTVFYF
TRBV21-1,TRBJ1-5,CAIRTGRGCNQPQHF
TRBV2,TRBJ1-4,CASRGRIDRNEKLFF
TRBV20-1,TRBJ2-7,CSASDGQGHSYEQYF
TRBV6-2/TRBV6-3,TRBJ1-2,CASSRIPGQGSPNYGYTF
TRBV21-1,TRBJ2-7,CASSKPHLRHPQYF
TRBV6-5,TRBJ1-6,CASSGQGKGSPLHF
TRBV15,TRBJ1-5,CATSSYRFDSNQPQHF